Sequencing of this TCR beta chain was carried out in a study of vaccination and CD4 T cells after COVID-19. Study-level findings and limits: Looking at convalescent patients, a median approximately 86% of reactive clones were present only post-vaccination. Clonotypes reactive to SARS-CoV-2 had a median that went up from roughly 21 to 40, but not significantly.

V was cut by 5 bases and J by 6 bases, with 16 bases left in between. Germline values: CDR1 MDHEN, CDR2 SYDVKM. This CDR3 spans 14 amino acids. As to treatment: approximately 10-day PBMC culture with coronavirus spike peptide pools or control peptides (ViraFEST assay). ViraFEST grew antigen-specific T cells using peptide pools, then sequenced TCRs. This clonotype was seen a few times. Its target is unknown. The Oncomine TCR Beta short-read assay was applied to DNA of cultured CD4+ T cells. TCRdb itself ran the PCR reads through MiXCR, one entry per CDR3 protein. This sample has more than 15,000 distinct CDR3 sequences; around 28% occur once, and the top ten carry approximately 15%.

This TCR was sampled from a human donor with COVID-19. Source material: cultured CD4+ T cells from blood. The rearrangement uses TRBV28 and TRBJ1-2, with D possibly TRBD1 on 6 matching bases. The chain's CDR3 is CASSQTGRPNGYTF. CDR3 DNA sequence: TGTGCCAGCAGTCAGACAGGCAGGCCCAATGGCTACACCTTC.